These T cell receptor beta chains were read from a single sample in a study of regulatory T cells in long-lasting Graves disease. TCRdb redid the calling of the multiplex PCR reads with MiXCR, one entry per CDR3 protein. Altogether about 380,000 distinct CDR3 sequences are present, around a sixth being singletons, with the ten largest covering over 20%. The sample was peripheral blood mononuclear cells (PBMCs), taken at new diagnosis, from a patient treated with antithyroid drugs. These TCRs come from a female donor with Graves disease. Both conserved end residues are part of each CDR3. Each record gives: D gene, J gene, clone size, V gene, CDR3 protein, CDR3 DNA. A D gene is named only where the DNA matches it firmly. Where a row states a size, it is once, few, many or the class of an expanded clone; other rows omit it.

>-|TRBJ1-5|-|TRBV12-3/TRBV12-4
CASNTGGFNQPQHF
TGTGCCAGCAATACGGGGGGGTTCAATCAGCCCCAGCATTTT
>-|TRBJ1-1|-|TRBV5-1
CASSSLGPGEAFF
TGCGCCAGCAGCTCTCTGGGGCCGGGGGAAGCTTTCTTT
>TRBD2|TRBJ2-5|-|TRBV5-1
CASSPPRGEDQETQYF
TGTGCCAGCTCACCTCCTCGGGGGGAGGATCAAGAGACCCAGTACTTC
>-|TRBJ1-1|many|TRBV9
CASSVSPSGGEAFF
TGTGCCAGCAGCGTATCCCCCTCGGGAGGCGAAGCTTTCTTT
>-|TRBJ2-1|-|TRBV9
CASSDNHSRGAYNEQFF
TGTGCCAGCAGTGATAATCATTCCAGGGGGGCCTACAATGAGCAGTTCTTC
>-|TRBJ1-6|few|TRBV28
CASKSVLISPLHF
TGTGCCAGCAAATCCGTCCTCATTTCACCCCTCCACTTT
>TRBD1|TRBJ2-7|many|TRBV7-2
CASSPRTGGNYEQYF
TGTGCCAGCAGCCCCCGGACAGGGGGAAACTACGAGCAGTACTTC
>-|TRBJ1-1|few|TRBV10-2
CASSVGIRTEAFF
TGCGCCAGCAGTGTCGGGATTAGAACTGAAGCTTTCTTT
>-|TRBJ2-5|-|TRBV20-1
CSAIDVGLETQYF
TGCAGTGCCATCGACGTCGGATTAGAGACCCAGTACTTC
>-|TRBJ2-7|few|TRBV15
CATSSSGLQYF
TGTGCCACCAGCAGTTCTGGGTTACAGTACTTC
>-|TRBJ2-2|many|TRBV11-2
CASSPGVRTNTGELFF
TGTGCCAGCAGCCCGGGTGTAAGGACGAACACCGGGGAGCTGTTTTTT
>-|TRBJ1-1|many|TRBV28
CASSNTLQEIAEAFF
TGTGCCAGCAGCAACACATTACAAGAGATCGCTGAAGCTTTCTTT
>-|TRBJ2-1|many|TRBV9
CASSVGPLRSYNEQFF
TGTGCCAGCAGCGTAGGACCCCTACGGTCCTACAATGAGCAGTTCTTC
>-|TRBJ2-1|many|TRBV28
CASTRPFSYNEQFF
TGTGCCAGTACACGTCCTTTCTCCTACAATGAGCAGTTCTTC
>TRBD1|TRBJ2-2|many|TRBV20-1
CSAGGQGSIGELFF
TGCAGTGCTGGGGGACAGGGGAGTATCGGGGAGCTGTTTTTT
>-|TRBJ1-1|many|TRBV30
CAWSARSTEAFF
TGTGCCTGGAGTGCCCGCTCGACTGAAGCTTTCTTT
>TRBD1|TRBJ1-6|many|TRBV11-2
CASSLHQGGVGNSPLHF
TGTGCCAGCAGCTTACATCAGGGGGGCGTGGGGAATTCACCCCTCCACTTT
>-|TRBJ1-2|many|TRBV5-8
CASSFHLRKSGYTF
TGTGCCAGCAGCTTTCATCTAAGGAAATCTGGCTACACCTTC
>-|TRBJ2-1|many|TRBV7-2
CASSLEAVAYNEQFF
TGTGCCAGCAGCTTAGAGGCGGTTGCCTACAATGAGCAGTTCTTC
>TRBD2|TRBJ2-1|-|TRBV20-1
CSASRASGYNEQFF
TGCAGTGCTAGTCGGGCTAGCGGGTACAATGAGCAGTTCTTC
>-|TRBJ2-3|many|TRBV7-3
CASSTQGATQYF
TGTGCCAGCAGCACGCAGGGTGCAACGCAGTATTTT
>TRBD2|TRBJ2-7|few|TRBV7-8
CASARRTSGGPSSYEQYF
TGTGCCAGCGCTCGGCGGACTAGCGGGGGCCCGAGCTCCTACGAGCAGTACTTC
>TRBD2|TRBJ2-1|-|TRBV11-2
CASRQGLAGYNEQFF
TGTGCCAGCAGGCAAGGACTAGCGGGATACAATGAGCAGTTCTTC
>-|TRBJ2-5|many|TRBV20-1
CGIRLDSETQYF
TGCGGTATAAGACTAGACTCGGAGACCCAGTACTTC
>TRBD1|TRBJ2-7|few|TRBV2
CASSGQGAFSDEQYF
TGTGCCAGCAGTGGACAGGGGGCTTTTTCTGACGAGCAGTACTTC
>-|TRBJ1-1|-|TRBV7-9
CASTLPGEAFF
TGTGCCAGCACCCTTCCGGGTGAAGCTTTCTTT
>TRBD2|TRBJ2-1|many|TRBV6-1
CASRGAGGYNEQFF
TGTGCCAGCAGGGGCGCGGGAGGGTACAATGAGCAGTTCTTC
>-|TRBJ1-1|many|TRBV12-3/TRBV12-4
CASSFLSGNTEAFF
TGTGCCAGCAGTTTTTTATCCGGGAACACTGAAGCTTTCTTT
>-|TRBJ1-1|many|TRBV20-1
CSAQRGYTEAFF
TGCAGTGCTCAGAGGGGTTACACTGAAGCTTTCTTT
>-|TRBJ1-5|many|TRBV2
CASSEGSRRQPQHF
TGTGCCAGCAGTGAGGGATCAAGGAGGCAGCCCCAGCATTTT
>-|TRBJ1-1|few|TRBV5-5
CASSRGALGTEAFF
TGTGCCAGCAGCCGCGGGGCTTTGGGGACTGAAGCTTTCTTT
>-|TRBJ1-1|many|TRBV11-2
CASSSAEGSPEAFF
TGTGCCAGCAGCTCGGCGGAGGGTAGCCCTGAAGCTTTCTTT
>TRBD1|TRBJ1-2|many|TRBV28
CASRLQGAGNYGYTF
TGTGCCAGCAGGTTACAGGGGGCGGGAAACTATGGCTACACCTTC
>-|TRBJ1-6|many|TRBV27
CASSTEPGFSPLHF
TGTGCCAGCAGTACAGAACCTGGATTCTCACCCCTCCACTTT
>-|TRBJ2-3|few|TRBV6-2/TRBV6-3
CASRTNGGDTQYF
TGTGCCAGCAGAACCAATGGGGGAGATACGCAGTATTTT
>-|TRBJ2-3|many|TRBV29-1
CSGRVATSTDTQYF
TGCAGCGGCCGGGTGGCAACGAGCACAGATACGCAGTATTTT
>-|TRBJ1-1|many|TRBV7-9
CASSGGAGLNTEAFF
TGTGCCAGCAGCGGGGGGGCAGGGTTGAACACTGAAGCTTTCTTT
>TRBD2|TRBJ2-1|many|TRBV6-2/TRBV6-3
CASSEGASGSWYEQFF
TGTGCCAGCTCCGAGGGGGCTAGCGGGAGTTGGTATGAGCAGTTCTTC
>-|TRBJ2-1|few|TRBV5-4
CASSPTFGAHNEQFF
TGTGCCAGCAGCCCCACCTTCGGGGCCCACAATGAGCAGTTCTTC
>TRBD1|TRBJ2-1|-|TRBV27
CASSLTPGGDSQFF
TGTGCCAGCAGTTTGACACCAGGGGGCGATTCACAGTTCTTC
>TRBD1|TRBJ1-2|-|TRBV6-1
CASSTGTGTYGYTF
TGTGCCAGCAGTACCGGGACAGGGACCTATGGCTACACCTTC
>-|TRBJ2-5|many|TRBV20-1
CSVWDISSGQETQYF
TGCAGTGTCTGGGACATTTCAAGTGGGCAAGAGACCCAGTACTTC